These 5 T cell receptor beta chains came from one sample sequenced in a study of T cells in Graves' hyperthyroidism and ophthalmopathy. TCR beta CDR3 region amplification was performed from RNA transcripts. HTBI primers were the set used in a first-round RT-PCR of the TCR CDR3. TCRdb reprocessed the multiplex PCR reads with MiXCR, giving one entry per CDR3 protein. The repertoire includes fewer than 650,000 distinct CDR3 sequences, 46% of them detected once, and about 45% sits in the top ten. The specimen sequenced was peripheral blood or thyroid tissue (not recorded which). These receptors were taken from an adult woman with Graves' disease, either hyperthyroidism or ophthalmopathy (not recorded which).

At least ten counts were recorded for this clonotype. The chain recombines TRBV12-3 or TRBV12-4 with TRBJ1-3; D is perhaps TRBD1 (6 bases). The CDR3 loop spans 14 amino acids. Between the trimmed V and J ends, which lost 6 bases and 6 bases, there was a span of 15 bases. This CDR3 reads CASSRGGSENTIYF. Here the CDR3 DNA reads TGTGCCAGCAGCAGGGGTGGATCGGAAAACACCATATATTTT.

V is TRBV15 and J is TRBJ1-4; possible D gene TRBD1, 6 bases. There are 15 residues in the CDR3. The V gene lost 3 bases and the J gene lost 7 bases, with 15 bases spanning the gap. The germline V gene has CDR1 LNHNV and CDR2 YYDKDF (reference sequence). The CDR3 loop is CATSSPNREGEKLFF. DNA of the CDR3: TGTGCCACCAGCAGTCCCAACAGGGAGGGTGAAAAACTGTTTTTT.

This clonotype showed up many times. CDR3 sequence reads: CASSLALWGNGYTF. The CDR3 bases are TGTGCCAGCAGTTTAGCGCTGTGGGGGAATGGCTACACCTTC. The chain employs TRBV12-3 or TRBV12-4 and TRBJ1-2; tentative D call: TRBD1 (5 bases). The CDR3 has 14 amino acids. Trimming stripped 0 bases from V and 6 bases from J, with 11 bases between.

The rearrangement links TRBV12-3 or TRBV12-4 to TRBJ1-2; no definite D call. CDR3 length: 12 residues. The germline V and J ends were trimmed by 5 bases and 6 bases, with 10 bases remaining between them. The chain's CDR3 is CASSPALDGYTF. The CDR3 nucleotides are TGTGCCAGCAGTCCCGCCCTGGATGGCTACACCTTC.

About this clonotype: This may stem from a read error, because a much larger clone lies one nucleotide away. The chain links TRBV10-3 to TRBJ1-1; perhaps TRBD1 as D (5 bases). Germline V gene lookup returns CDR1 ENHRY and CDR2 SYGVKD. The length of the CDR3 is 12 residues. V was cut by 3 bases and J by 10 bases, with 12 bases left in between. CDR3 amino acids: CAISERAGRAFF. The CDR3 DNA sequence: TGTGCCATCAGTGAACGGGCAGGGCGAGCTTTCTTT.